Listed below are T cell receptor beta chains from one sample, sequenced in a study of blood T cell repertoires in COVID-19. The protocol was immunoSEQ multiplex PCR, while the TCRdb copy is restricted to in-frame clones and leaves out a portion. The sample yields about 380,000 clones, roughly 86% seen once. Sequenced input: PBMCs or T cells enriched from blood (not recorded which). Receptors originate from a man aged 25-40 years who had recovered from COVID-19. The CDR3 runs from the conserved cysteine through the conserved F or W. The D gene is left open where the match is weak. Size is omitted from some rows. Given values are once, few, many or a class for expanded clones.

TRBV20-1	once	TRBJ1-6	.	TGCAGTGCTAGTGGACGGGGGGAGGCCCTCCACTTT	CSASGRGEALHF
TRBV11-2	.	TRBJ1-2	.	TGTGCCAGCAGCCACGGACAGCCGGGCTACACCTTC	CASSHGQPGYTF
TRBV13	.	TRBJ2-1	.	TGTGCCAGCAGCTTCCAGGGTTCCTACAATGAGCAGTTCTTC	CASSFQGSYNEQFF
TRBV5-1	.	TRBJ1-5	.	TGCGCCAGCAGCTTAGACACAAATCAGCCCCAGCATTTT	CASSLDTNQPQHF
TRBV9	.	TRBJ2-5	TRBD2	TGTGCCAGCAGCGCGACTAGCGGGGGGACCCAGTACTTC	CASSATSGGTQYF
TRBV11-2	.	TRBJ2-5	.	.	CASSFGPGQREQGETQYF
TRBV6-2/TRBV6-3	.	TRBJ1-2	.	TGTGCCAGCAGTTTAGAGGGTCAGATCAACTATGGCTACACCTTC	CASSLEGQINYGYTF
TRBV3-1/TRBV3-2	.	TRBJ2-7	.	TGTGCCAGCAGCCAAGATCCGGTCAGGTCTGACGAGCAGTACTTC	CASSQDPVRSDEQYF
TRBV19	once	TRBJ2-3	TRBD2	TGTGCCAGTGCGATGGGGGGGATCACAGATACGCAGTATTTT	CASAMGGITDTQYF
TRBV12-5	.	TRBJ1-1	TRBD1	TGTGCTAGTGGTTTGGTACGGGACAGGGTAGTAGCTTTCTTT	CASGLVRDRVVAFF
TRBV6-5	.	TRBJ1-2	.	TGTGCCGGAGGGGCAGGGAGAAACTATGGCTACACCTTC	CAGGAGRNYGYTF
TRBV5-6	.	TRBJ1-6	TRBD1	TGTGCCAGCAGCTTGGAGGGACAGGGGTCCAATTCACCCCTCCACTTT	CASSLEGQGSNSPLHF
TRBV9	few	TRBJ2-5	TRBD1	TGTGCCAGCAGCGGATCAGGGGGGACCCAGTACTTC	CASSGSGGTQYF
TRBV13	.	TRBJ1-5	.	TGTGCCAGCAGCTTAGGGCGGGGTAGAGGTCAGCCCCAGCATTTT	CASSLGRGRGQPQHF
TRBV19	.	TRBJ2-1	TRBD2	TGTGCCAGTAGTATGGCGCTAGCGGGGGCCTACAATGAGCAGTTCTTC	CASSMALAGAYNEQFF
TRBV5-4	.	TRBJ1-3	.	TGTGCCAGCAGCTTACAGGGAGCTGGAAACACCATATATTTT	CASSLQGAGNTIYF
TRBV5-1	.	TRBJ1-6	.	TGCGCCAGCACCTCCGGAGGGGCGGGTTCACCCCTCCACTTT	CASTSGGAGSPLHF
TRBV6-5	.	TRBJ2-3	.	TGTGCCAGCAGTTGGACAGTCACAGATACGCAGTATTTT	CASSWTVTDTQYF
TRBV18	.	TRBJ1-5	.	TGTGCCAGCTCACCCCGATATGGGCACCCCACCAATCAGCCCCAGCATTTT	CASSPRYGHPTNQPQHF
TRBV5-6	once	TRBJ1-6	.	TGTGCCAGCAGCTTGTACCCGGGACTCGCTAAAGATTCACCCCTCCACTTT	CASSLYPGLAKDSPLHF
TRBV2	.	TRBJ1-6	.	TGTGCCAGCTACTCGAATCCCGGGATTAATTCACCCCTCCACTTT	CASYSNPGINSPLHF
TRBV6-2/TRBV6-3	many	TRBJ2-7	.	TGTGCCAGCAGTTACGGCGACAGCAGCTCCTACGAGCAGTACTTC	CASSYGDSSSYEQYF
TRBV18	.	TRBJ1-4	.	TGTGCCAGCTCACCCACGGATGAAAAACTGTTTTTT	CASSPTDEKLFF
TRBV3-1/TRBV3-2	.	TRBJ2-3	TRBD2	TGTGCCAGCAGCCAAGGGGACTACCCCACGCAGTATTTT	CASSQGDYPTQYF
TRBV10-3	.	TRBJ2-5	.	TGTGCCATCAGTGAGTCTGGCAGGGGATTCGGAGAGACCCAGTACTTC	CAISESGRGFGETQYF
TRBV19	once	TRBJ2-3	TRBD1	TGTGCCAGTAGTATAGATCAGGGAGGGACAGGGATCCCAGATACGCAGTATTTT	CASSIDQGGTGIPDTQYF
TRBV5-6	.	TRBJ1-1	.	TGTGCCAGCAGTTACTCTGCGGGTGAAGCTTTCTTT	CASSYSAGEAFF
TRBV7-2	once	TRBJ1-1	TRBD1	TGTGCCAGCAGCCGGACAGGGTGGGAAACTGAAGCTTTCTTT	CASSRTGWETEAFF
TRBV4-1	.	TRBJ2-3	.	TGCGCCAGCAGCCAAGTTGGCAGGACAGATACGCAGTATTTT	CASSQVGRTDTQYF
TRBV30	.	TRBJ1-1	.	TGTGCCTGGAGTGTACTGCGCACTGAAGCTTTCTTT	CAWSVLRTEAFF
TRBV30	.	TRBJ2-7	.	TGTGCCTGGAGTAAGGGCAGGGAATACGAGCAGTACTTC	CAWSKGREYEQYF
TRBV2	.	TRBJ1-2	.	TGTGCCAGCAGTGAACTGGTACGGTATGGCTACACCTTC	CASSELVRYGYTF
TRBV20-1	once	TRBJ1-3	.	TGCAGTGCTAGTGGGCAGGCTGCCTCTGGAAACACCATATATTTT	CSASGQAASGNTIYF
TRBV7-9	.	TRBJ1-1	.	TGTGCCAGCAGCCCCCGGACAGCGGAGAAAGGGACTGAAGCTTTCTTT	CASSPRTAEKGTEAFF
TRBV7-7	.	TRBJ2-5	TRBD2	TGTGCTAGCAGCTCTGGACTAGCGGGCGAGACCCAGTACTTC	CASSSGLAGETQYF
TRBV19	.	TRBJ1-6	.	TGTGCCAGTAGTCCCAACAGGGTGTCGGGTAATTCACCCCTCCACTTT	CASSPNRVSGNSPLHF
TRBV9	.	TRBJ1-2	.	TGTGCCAGCAGCGTAGATTGGGCGGGAAACTATGGCTACACCTTC	CASSVDWAGNYGYTF
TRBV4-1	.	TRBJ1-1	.	TGCGCCAGCAGCCACCCCAGAGACACGGAAAGGGGCACTGAAGCTTTCTTT	CASSHPRDTERGTEAFF
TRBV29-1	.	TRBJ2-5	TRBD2	TGCAGCGCCCGCCCGGAGCGGGGCGGGGGTCCCCAGTACTTC	CSARPERGGGPQYF
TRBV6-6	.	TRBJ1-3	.	TGTGCCAGCAGTCGACAGGCTGGAAACACCATATATTTT	CASSRQAGNTIYF
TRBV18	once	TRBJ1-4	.	TGTGCCAGCTCACCAGGCACCACAACTAATGAAAAACTGTTTTTT	CASSPGTTTNEKLFF
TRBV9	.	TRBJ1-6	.	TGTGCCAGCAGCGTCGCGCGGGATAGGGGCGCGGGTTCACCCCTCCACTTT	CASSVARDRGAGSPLHF
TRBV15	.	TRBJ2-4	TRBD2	TGTGCCACCAGCAGAGATTTAGCGGGGCCCTTGAAGTACTTC	CATSRDLAGPLKYF